This is a list of T cell receptor beta chains from one sample in a study of PD-L1 blockade in urothelial cancer. Assay used: immunoSEQ multiplex PCR; TCRdb lists only in-frame clones, some missing. The sample lists about 26,000 clones, 86% seen once, with around 32% in the top ten. The material was PBMCs, obtained around atezolizumab (anti-PD-L1) treatment. All receptors derive from a man in his sixties with urothelial cancer. Both conserved end residues are part of each CDR3. D genes are given only for firm matches. Clone size is stated in some rows and not others, as once, few, many or a class when expanded.

j_call v_call clone_size d_call cdr3_nt cdr3_aa
TRBJ1-5 TRBV7-8 . . TGTGCCAGCAGCTTAGATCGTCAGCCCCAGCATTTT CASSLDRQPQHF
TRBJ1-1 TRBV11-2 . . TGTGCCAGCAGCCTAGGGTCTCTCGTCGGACAGAGAGGCGCTGAAGCTTTCTTT CASSLGSLVGQRGAEAFF
TRBJ2-7 TRBV7-2 . . TGTGCCAGCAGCTTAGACACGTTCTCCTACGAGCAGTACTTC CASSLDTFSYEQYF
TRBJ1-1 TRBV7-6 . TRBD1 TGTGCCAGCAGCCATCCGGGACAGGGGGCCGCTGAAGCTTTCTTT CASSHPGQGAAEAFF
TRBJ2-1 TRBV11-2 . . TGTGCCAGCAGCTTAGTAGGTCTGGGGGGGGGCTACGGGTACAATGAGCAGTTCTTC CASSLVGLGGGYGYNEQFF
TRBJ1-1 TRBV29-1 . . TGCAGCGCATGGACAGCCCAGAACACTGAAGCTTTCTTT CSAWTAQNTEAFF
TRBJ1-1 TRBV4-1 . TRBD1 TGCGCCAGCAGCCACGGGACAGCTCTGAACACTGAAGCTTTCTTT CASSHGTALNTEAFF
TRBJ2-3 TRBV4-2 . . TGTGCCAGCAGCCCCACTAGTTTCGATACGCAGTATTTT CASSPTSFDTQYF
TRBJ2-5 TRBV11-3 . TRBD1 TGTGCCAGCAGCCCCGGGCCGGACAGGGGGCCAGAGACCCAGTACTTC CASSPGPDRGPETQYF
TRBJ1-2 TRBV19 . . TGTGCCAGTAGTGTTGGGGGGGATAACTATGGCTACACCTTC CASSVGGDNYGYTF
TRBJ2-2 TRBV5-1 few TRBD1 TGCGCCAGCAGAGGTGGGGGACAGGGGGCACGGAGGGACACCGGGGAGCTGTTTTTT CASRGGGQGARRDTGELFF
TRBJ1-1 TRBV5-1 . . TGCGCCAGCGTCGAGGAGGGAGGACGGGGAACGACTGAAGCTTTCTTT CASVEEGGRGTTEAFF
TRBJ2-3 TRBV5-4 . TRBD2 TGTGCCAGCAGCCCGGGACTAGCGGCCACAGATACGCAGTATTTT CASSPGLAATDTQYF
TRBJ1-2 TRBV18 few . TGTGCCAGCTCACCTCGGGAGTTCGACTATGGCTACACCTTC CASSPREFDYGYTF
TRBJ2-2 TRBV10-3 . . TGTGCCATCAGTGAGTCGCCTACAGGGAACACCGGGGAGCTGTTTTTT CAISESPTGNTGELFF
TRBJ1-5 TRBV19 . TRBD1 TGTGCCAGTAGTATCGACAGGGCTAGCAATCAGCCCCAGCATTTT CASSIDRASNQPQHF
TRBJ1-6 TRBV5-4 . TRBD1 TGTGCCAGCAGCACGGGACAGGGGATGTCCTATAATTCACCCCTCCACTTT CASSTGQGMSYNSPLHF
TRBJ1-5 TRBV5-5 . . TGTGCCAGCAGGGCTTCGGGGGAAAGGAATCAGCCCCAGCATTTT CASRASGERNQPQHF
TRBJ2-7 TRBV27 . . TGTGCCAGCAGTTATTTAACAGGGTTTGCCTACGAGCAGTACTTC CASSYLTGFAYEQYF
TRBJ2-2 TRBV30 . TRBD2 TGTGCCTGGAAACTAGCGGGAGGAAGGCACACCGGGGAGCTGTTTTTT CAWKLAGGRHTGELFF
TRBJ1-4 TRBV18 . . TGTGCCAGCTCACCACCGGCAGGCCAGGCAACTAATGAAAAACTGTTTTTT CASSPPAGQATNEKLFF
TRBJ1-2 TRBV5-4 . . TGTGCCAGCAGCTTGGACAGGGAAAGCTATGGCTACACCTTC CASSLDRESYGYTF
TRBJ2-7 TRBV5-4 once TRBD1 TGTGCCAGCAGCGGCGACAGGGCCGACCCCTACGAGCAGTACTTC CASSGDRADPYEQYF
TRBJ2-1 TRBV6-1 . TRBD2 TGTGCCAGCAGACGGACTAGCGGGGGGGCGACTGAGCAGTTCTTC CASRRTSGGATEQFF
TRBJ2-1 TRBV5-1 . TRBD2 TGCGCCAGCAGCTTTACCACTAGCGGGAGCAATGAGCAGTTCTTC CASSFTTSGSNEQFF
TRBJ1-5 TRBV6-1 . . TGTGCCAGCAGTGAAAGGACAGTCGCGGATCAGCCCCAGCATTTT CASSERTVADQPQHF
TRBJ1-1 TRBV5-1 . . TGCGCCAGTAGGTCTGAGGGCCCGAACACTGAAGCTTTCTTT CASRSEGPNTEAFF
TRBJ1-2 TRBV6-1 . TRBD1 TGTGCCAGCAGTGCAAGGGTCCCGGGACAGACTAACTATGGCTACACCTTC CASSARVPGQTNYGYTF
TRBJ2-2 TRBV7-9 . . TGTGCCAGCAGCTTAAGCCAATCTCTTACCGGGGAGCTGTTTTTT CASSLSQSLTGELFF
TRBJ2-5 TRBV2 . . TGTGCCAGCAGTGATGAGGGGGGGCGCGGGACCCAGTACTTC CASSDEGGRGTQYF
TRBJ2-3 TRBV5-1 few TRBD2 TGCGCCAGCAGCCCCCGGAGCGGGAGTCTGGGAGATACGCAGTATTTT CASSPRSGSLGDTQYF
TRBJ2-3 TRBV30 . . TGTGCCTGGAGTGTATTGGGCCCGACAGATACGCAGTATTTT CAWSVLGPTDTQYF
TRBJ2-1 TRBV27 . . TGTGCCAGCCAAAGAGGGTCGTGGCAGTTCTTC CASQRGSWQFF
TRBJ1-5 TRBV7-2 . . TGTGCCAGCACCCACCCCGGCGGGTTGATCAATCAGCCCCAGCATTTT CASTHPGGLINQPQHF
TRBJ2-1 TRBV5-1 . . TGCGCCAGCAGCTACGGACAGACCGAGCAGTTCTTC CASSYGQTEQFF
TRBJ1-1 TRBV5-1 once . TGCGCCAGCAGCTTGGGGATGGGAGGGGAAGCTTTCTTT CASSLGMGGEAFF
TRBJ2-5 TRBV11-3 . TRBD2 TGTGCCAGCAGCTTAGGACTAGCGGGGGACCAAGAGACCCAGTACTTC CASSLGLAGDQETQYF
TRBJ1-5 TRBV19 . TRBD1 TGTGCCAGTAGTATAGACAGGGGGCATCAGCCCCAGCATTTT CASSIDRGHQPQHF
TRBJ2-1 TRBV5-1 . TRBD1 TGCGCCAGCAGCTTTCGACAGGGCGTTCGGAATGAGCAGTTCTTC CASSFRQGVRNEQFF
TRBJ2-5 TRBV5-1 . TRBD1 TGCGCCAGCAGCTTTGGGGAGACAGGGGGAACGACCCAGTACTTC CASSFGETGGTTQYF
TRBJ1-1 TRBV11-1 few TRBD1 TGTGCCAGCACCCAGGGAAGGACAGGACCTCCTTTCTTT CASTQGRTGPPFF
TRBJ2-1 TRBV9 . TRBD2 TGTGCCAGCAGCGCAAACGGACTAGCGGGAGGACCCCCCTCTGACAATGAGCAGTTCTTC CASSANGLAGGPPSDNEQFF
TRBJ1-4 TRBV5-6 . TRBD1 TGTGCCAGCAGCTTGGACCTAGGACAGGGATCGCAAAAACTGTTTTTT CASSLDLGQGSQKLFF
TRBJ2-7 TRBV6-1 . . TGTGCCAGCAGTGAGAGGTACGAGCAGTACTTC CASSERYEQYF
TRBJ1-1 TRBV29-1 . . TGCAGCGTTGAAGCTTTGCGGGCGCGGGTGAACACTGAAGCTTTCTTT CSVEALRARVNTEAFF
TRBJ1-2 TRBV2 . . TGTGCCAGCAGTGAAGTACAGGGTCCTTTGCCTAACTATGGCTACACCTTC CASSEVQGPLPNYGYTF
TRBJ1-6 TRBV2 . . TGTGCCAGCAGATCCTATCAGGGGTTTAGTTCACCCCTCCACTTT CASRSYQGFSSPLHF
TRBJ2-1 TRBV6-1 . . TGTGCCAGCAGTGACGTGGCCAATGAGCAGTTCTTC CASSDVANEQFF
TRBJ2-7 TRBV15 . TRBD2 TGTGCCACCAGCAGAGAGGCTAGCGGCCTATCCTACGAGCAGTACTTC CATSREASGLSYEQYF
TRBJ2-2 TRBV5-4 . TRBD2 TGTGCCAGCAGCGACGGCACTAGCGGTTTCACCGGGGAGCTGTTTTTT CASSDGTSGFTGELFF
TRBJ1-3 TRBV2 once . TGTGCCAGCAGGAGGGAAGCTGGAAACACCATATATTTT CASRREAGNTIYF
TRBJ1-3 TRBV19 . . TGTGCCAGTTACCCCCCCGGCTCTGGAAACACCATATATTTT CASYPPGSGNTIYF
TRBJ1-1 TRBV6-5 . . TGTGCCAGCAGTGCCGACAGGAACACTGAAGCTTTCTTT CASSADRNTEAFF
TRBJ1-5 TRBV9 . . TGTGCCAGCAGCGTTTCAGGGAGCAATCAGCCCCAGCATTTT CASSVSGSNQPQHF
TRBJ2-5 TRBV15 . TRBD1 TGTGCCACCAGGTTTCAGGGGGTTCAGACCCAGTACTTC CATRFQGVQTQYF
TRBJ1-4 TRBV5-1 once . TGCGCCAGCAGCCCCGACAGCCGGAATGAAAAACTGTTTTTT CASSPDSRNEKLFF